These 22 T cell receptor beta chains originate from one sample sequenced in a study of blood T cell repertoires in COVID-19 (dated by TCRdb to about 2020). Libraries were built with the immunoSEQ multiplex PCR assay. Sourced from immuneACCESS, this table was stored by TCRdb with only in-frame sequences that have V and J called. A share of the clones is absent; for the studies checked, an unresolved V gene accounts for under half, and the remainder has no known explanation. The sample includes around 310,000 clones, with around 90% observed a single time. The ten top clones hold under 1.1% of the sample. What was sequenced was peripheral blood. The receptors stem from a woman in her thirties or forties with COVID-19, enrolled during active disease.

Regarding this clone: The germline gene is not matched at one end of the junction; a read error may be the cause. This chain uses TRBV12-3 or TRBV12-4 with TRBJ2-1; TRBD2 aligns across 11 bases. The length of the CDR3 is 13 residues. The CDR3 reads CASRLAGGNEQFF. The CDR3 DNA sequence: TGTGCCAGCAGGTTAGCGGGGGGGAATGAGCAGTTCTTC.

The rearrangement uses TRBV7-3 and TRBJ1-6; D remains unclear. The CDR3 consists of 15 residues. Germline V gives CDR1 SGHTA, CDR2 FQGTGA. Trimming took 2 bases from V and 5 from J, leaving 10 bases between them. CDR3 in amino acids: CASSLFGGNNSPLHF. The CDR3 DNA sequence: TGTGCCAGCAGCTTATTTGGAGGGAATAATTCACCCCTCCACTTT. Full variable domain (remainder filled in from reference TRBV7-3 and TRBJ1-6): GAGVSQTPSNKVTEKGKYVELRCDPISGHTALYWYRQSLGQGPEFLIYFQGTGAADDSGLPNDRFFAVRPEGSVSTLKIQRTERGDSAVYLCASSLFGGNNSPLHFGNGTRLTVT.

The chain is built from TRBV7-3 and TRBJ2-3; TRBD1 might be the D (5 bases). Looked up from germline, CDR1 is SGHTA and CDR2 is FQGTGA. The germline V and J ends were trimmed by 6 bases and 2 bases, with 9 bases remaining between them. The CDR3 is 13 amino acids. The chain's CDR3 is CASSLGATDTQYF. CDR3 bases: TGTGCCAGCAGTTTAGGGGCCACAGATACGCAGTATTTT.

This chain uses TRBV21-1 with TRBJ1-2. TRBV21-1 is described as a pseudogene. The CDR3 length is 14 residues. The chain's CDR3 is CASSGTRGNYGYTF. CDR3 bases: TGTGCCAGCAGCGGCACGAGAGGGAACTATGGCTACACCTTC.

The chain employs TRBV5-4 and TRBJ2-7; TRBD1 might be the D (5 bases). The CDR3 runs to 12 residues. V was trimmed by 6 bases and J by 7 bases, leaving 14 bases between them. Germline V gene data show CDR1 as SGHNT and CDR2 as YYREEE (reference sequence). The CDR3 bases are TGTGCCAGCAAGCAGACCGCAGGGGAGCAGTACTTC. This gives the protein CASKQTAGEQYF.

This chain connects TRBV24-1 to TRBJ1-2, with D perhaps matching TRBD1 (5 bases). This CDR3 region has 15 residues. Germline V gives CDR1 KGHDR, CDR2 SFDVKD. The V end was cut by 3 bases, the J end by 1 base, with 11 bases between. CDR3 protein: CATSDGTDINYGYTF. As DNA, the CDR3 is TGTGCCACCAGTGATGGGACTGATATTAACTATGGCTACACCTTC.

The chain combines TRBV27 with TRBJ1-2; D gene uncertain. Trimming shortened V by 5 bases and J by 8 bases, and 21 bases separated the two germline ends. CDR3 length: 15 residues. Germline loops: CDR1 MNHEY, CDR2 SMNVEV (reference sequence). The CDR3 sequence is CASSTRVSQTTGYTF. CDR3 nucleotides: TGTGCCAGCAGTACTCGTGTCAGCCAGACAACCGGCTACACCTTC.

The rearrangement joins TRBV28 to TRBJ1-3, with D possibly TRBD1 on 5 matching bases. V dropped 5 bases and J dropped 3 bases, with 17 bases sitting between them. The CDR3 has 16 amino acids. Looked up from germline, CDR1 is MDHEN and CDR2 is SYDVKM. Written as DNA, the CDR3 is TGTGCCAGCAGTCCTCATGCCCAGGGTGTTGGAAACACCATATATTTT. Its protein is CASSPHAQGVGNTIYF.

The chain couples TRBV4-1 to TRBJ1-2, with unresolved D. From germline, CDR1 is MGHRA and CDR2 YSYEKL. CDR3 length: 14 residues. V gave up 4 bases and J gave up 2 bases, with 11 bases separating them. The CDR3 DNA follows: TGCGCCAGCAGCCCGCTGGCAATCAACTATGGCTACACCTTC. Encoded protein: CASSPLAINYGYTF.

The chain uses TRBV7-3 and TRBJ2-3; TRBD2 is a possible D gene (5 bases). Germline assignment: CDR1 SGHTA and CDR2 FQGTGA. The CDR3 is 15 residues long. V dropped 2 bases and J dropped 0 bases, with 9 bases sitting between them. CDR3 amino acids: CASSLAGDSTDTQYF. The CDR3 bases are TGTGCCAGCAGCTTAGCGGGTGACAGCACAGATACGCAGTATTTT.

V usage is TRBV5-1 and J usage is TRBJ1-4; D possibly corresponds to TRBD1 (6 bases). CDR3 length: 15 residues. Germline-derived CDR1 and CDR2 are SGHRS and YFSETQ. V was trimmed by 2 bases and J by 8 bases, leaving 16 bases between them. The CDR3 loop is CASSFTGLTSEKLFF. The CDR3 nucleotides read TGCGCCAGCAGCTTTACAGGGTTGACAAGCGAAAAACTGTTTTTT.

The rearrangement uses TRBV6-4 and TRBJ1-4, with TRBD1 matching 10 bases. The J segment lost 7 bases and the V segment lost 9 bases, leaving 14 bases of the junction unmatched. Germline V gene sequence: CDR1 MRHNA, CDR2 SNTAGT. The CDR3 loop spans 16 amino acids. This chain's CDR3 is CARPRQGARIGEKLFF. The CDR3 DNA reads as TGTGCCAGACCCCGACAGGGGGCAAGGATCGGTGAAAAACTGTTTTTT.

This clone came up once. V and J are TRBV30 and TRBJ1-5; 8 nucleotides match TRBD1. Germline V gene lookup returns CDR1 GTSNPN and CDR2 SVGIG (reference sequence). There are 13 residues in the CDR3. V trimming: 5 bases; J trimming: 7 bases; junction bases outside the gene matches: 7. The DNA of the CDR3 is TGTGCCTGGGACAGGGGCGGCGGGCAGCCCCAGCATTTT. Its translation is CAWDRGGGQPQHF.

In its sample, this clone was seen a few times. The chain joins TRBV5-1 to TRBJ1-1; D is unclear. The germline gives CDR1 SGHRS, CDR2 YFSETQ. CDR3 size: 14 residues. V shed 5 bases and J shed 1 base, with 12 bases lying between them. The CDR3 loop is CASRGAATNTEAFF. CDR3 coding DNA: TGCGCCAGCAGGGGCGCAGCCACGAACACTGAAGCTTTCTTT.

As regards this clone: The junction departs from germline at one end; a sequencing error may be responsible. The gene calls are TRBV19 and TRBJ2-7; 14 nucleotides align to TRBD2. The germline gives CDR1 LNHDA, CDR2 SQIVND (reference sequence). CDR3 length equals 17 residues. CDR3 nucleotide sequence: TGTGCCAATAGTGCTCCGGGACTAGCGGGAGTGTCGTACGAGCAGTACTTC. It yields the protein CANSAPGLAGVSYEQYF.

The CDR3 bases are TGTGCCAGCAGTACCGGACAGGGAGTAGGGGAGCTGTTTTTT. Amino acid sequence: CASSTGQGVGELFF. The genes are TRBV6-5 and TRBJ2-2; the match to TRBD1 covers 8 bases. V lost 5 bases and J lost 8; bases outside the gene matches: 7. In germline, CDR1 is MNHEY, CDR2 SVGAGI. The CDR3 has 14 amino acids.

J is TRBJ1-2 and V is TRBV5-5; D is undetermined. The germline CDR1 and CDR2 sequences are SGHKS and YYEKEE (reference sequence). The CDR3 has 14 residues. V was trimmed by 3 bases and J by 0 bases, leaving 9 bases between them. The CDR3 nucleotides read TGTGCCAGCAGCTCCTTGGGCCCTAACTATGGCTACACCTTC. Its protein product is CASSSLGPNYGYTF.

CDR3 loop: CASSLGDKNQPQHF. CDR3 nucleotide sequence: TGCGCCAGCAGCTTGGGGGACAAGAATCAGCCCCAGCATTTT. This chain uses TRBV5-1 with TRBJ1-5; possible D gene TRBD1, 6 bases. Germline CDR1 is SGHRS and CDR2 is YFSETQ. This CDR3 is built from 14 residues. V dropped 0 bases and J dropped 4 bases, with 8 bases sitting between them. Full variable domain (outside the CDR3, taken from reference TRBV5-1 and TRBJ1-5): KAGVTQTPRYLIKTRGQQVTLSCSPISGHRSVSWYQQTPGQGLQFLFEYFSETQRNKGNFPGRFSGRQFSNSRSEMNVSTLELGDSALYLCASSLGDKNQPQHFGDGTRLSIL.

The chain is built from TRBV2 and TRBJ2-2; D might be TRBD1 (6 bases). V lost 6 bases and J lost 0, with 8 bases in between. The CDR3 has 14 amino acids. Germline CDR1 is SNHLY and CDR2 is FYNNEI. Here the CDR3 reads CASRTGTNTGELFF. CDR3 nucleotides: TGTGCCAGCAGGACAGGAACGAACACCGGGGAGCTGTTTTTT.

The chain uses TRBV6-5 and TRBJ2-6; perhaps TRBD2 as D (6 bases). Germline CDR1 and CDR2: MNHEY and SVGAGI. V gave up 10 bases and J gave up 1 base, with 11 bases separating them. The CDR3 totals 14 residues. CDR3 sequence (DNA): TGTGCCACTGGCGGGGCTTCTGGGGCCAACGTCCTGACTTTC. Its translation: CATGGASGANVLTF.

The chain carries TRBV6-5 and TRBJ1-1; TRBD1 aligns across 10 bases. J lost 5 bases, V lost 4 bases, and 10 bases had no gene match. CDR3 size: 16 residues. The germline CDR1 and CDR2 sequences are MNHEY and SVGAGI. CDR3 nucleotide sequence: TGTGCCAGCAGTTTTGACAGGGGGCTCAGTGGTACTGAAGCTTTCTTT. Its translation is CASSFDRGLSGTEAFF.

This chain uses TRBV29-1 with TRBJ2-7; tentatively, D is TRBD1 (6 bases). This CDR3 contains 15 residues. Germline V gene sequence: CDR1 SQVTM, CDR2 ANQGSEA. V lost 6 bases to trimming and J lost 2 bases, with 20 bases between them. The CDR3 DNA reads TGCAGCGTCTCCGAACAGGGCTCTGGGGCCTACGAGCAGTACTTC. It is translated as CSVSEQGSGAYEQYF.